These T cell receptor beta chains were read from a single sample in a study of T cell repertoires in ileal Crohn's disease. This table comes from immunoSEQ multiplex PCR, and its TCRdb copy is limited to in-frame clones, with some not included. The table includes some 5,100 clones, approximately 80% detected once. Material: ileal tissue. All receptors derive from an adult with Crohn's disease. The conserved cysteine and the conserved F or W are not part of the CDR3 here. Where a row states a size, it is once, few, many or the class of an expanded clone; other rows omit it.

NA	TRBV18	TRBJ1-1	ASSPVQGASTEAF
NA	TRBV27	TRBJ2-2	ASSKGPGELF
once	TRBV7-2	TRBJ1-6	ASSLDGTGNSPLH
NA	TRBV21-1	TRBJ1-2	ASSKALGALARYGYT
NA	TRBV5-1	TRBJ2-5	ASSYMQETQY
NA	TRBV7-9	TRBJ2-2	ASSLGQGVAGELF
NA	TRBV6-6	TRBJ1-1	ASSYRTGRTF
NA	TRBV5-6	TRBJ1-2	ASSFGGRYGYT
NA	TRBV5-6	TRBJ2-3	ASSLDGTGGVTDTQY
NA	TRBV7-2	TRBJ1-2	ASSLVAGALGYGYT
NA	TRBV28	TRBJ1-2	ASSPRGGYT
NA	TRBV6-5	TRBJ1-2	ASRGTGRKAGYT
once	TRBV6-4	TRBJ1-2	ASSPVVGAVYGYT
few	TRBV29-1	TRBJ2-5	SMTGVGSETQY
NA	TRBV27	TRBJ2-5	ASRGVRPETQY
NA	TRBV5-8	TRBJ1-3	ASSLEGTSGNTIY
few	TRBV25-1	TRBJ2-5	ASSENGVGETQY
NA	TRBV12-5	TRBJ2-4	ASGSDSLAKNIQY
NA	TRBV15	TRBJ2-3	ATSRESGGRRADTQY
NA	TRBV6-5	TRBJ2-3	ASSYSAYTDTQY
NA	TRBV19	TRBJ2-7	ASSIRGDRSYEQY
NA	TRBV11-2	TRBJ2-5	ASSLVMETQY
NA	TRBV19	TRBJ1-3	ASNERFSGNTIY
NA	TRBV11-2	TRBJ2-1	ASSLVVVRGANEQF
NA	TRBV19	TRBJ2-1	ASSGQGAGEQF
NA	TRBV29-1	TRBJ1-1	SVEADPGTEAF
NA	TRBV7-9	TRBJ1-1	ASSLRQGSNTEAF